The next 3 T cell receptor beta chains were all read from a single sample in a study of blood T cells in healthy people across ages. Alongside a J-beta primer mix, a sample-barcoded 5' primer served in a second PCR lasting 7 to 11 cycles. TCRdb processed the 5' RACE reads anew with MiXCR; each CDR3 protein has one entry. The profile covers 2 million or so distinct CDR3 sequences, with 40% to 55% appearing a single time and 2.1% taken by the ten largest. The sample taken for sequencing was blood. Every receptor here comes from a woman in her forties in good health.

The chain combines TRBV28 with TRBJ2-3; 11 bases line up with TRBD2. This CDR3 comprises 16 residues. Germline loops: CDR1 MDHEN, CDR2 SYDVKM. J was trimmed by 1 base and V by 4 bases; bases with no gene match: 4. The CDR3 loop reads CASSYQTSGGTDTQYF. The DNA for the CDR3 is TGTGCCAGCAGTTACCAGACTAGCGGGGGCACAGATACGCAGTATTTT.

This rearrangement joins TRBV7-2 to TRBJ2-1; TRBD2 matches at 7 bases. Germline trimming cut 0 bases from V and 0 bases from J; bases unmatched to any gene: 14. This CDR3 contains 20 residues. Germline CDR1 and CDR2: SGHTA and FQGNSA. CDR3: CASSLARIFTGGNSYNEQFF. CDR3 DNA: TGTGCCAGCAGCTTAGCCCGGATATTCACGGGGGGAAACTCCTACAATGAGCAGTTCTTC.

The rearrangement links TRBV25-1 to TRBJ2-1; possible D gene TRBD1, 5 bases. The V gene lost 6 bases and the J gene lost 5 bases, with 14 bases spanning the gap. This CDR3 spans 14 amino acids. Germline CDR1 is MGHDK and CDR2 is SYGVNS. This CDR3 is CASRGLGLHNEQFF. CDR3 bases: TGTGCCAGCAGGGGGCTGGGTCTACACAATGAGCAGTTCTTC.